Only a few counts were recorded for the clone carrying this T cell receptor beta chain. No antigen is known for it. This entry comes from a study of T cell repertoires in cytomegalovirus infection. Overall study context: TCR beta signatures that were public indicated CMV infection and matching HLA type. General study findings and limits: HLA-C-restricted CMV clonotypes gave the most frequent clonotype in two of eight donors. The study identified carriers of CMV plus the relevant HLA from cumulative public TCR beta family frequency.

MiXCR, run by TCRdb on the reads, gives a single entry per CDR3 protein. This table has 150,000 to 200,000 distinct CDR3 sequences, approximately 15% appearing once. Germline V gene lookup returns CDR1 DFQATT and CDR2 SNEGSKA (reference sequence). Trimming cost V 4 bases and J 7 bases; bases outside gene matches: 7. The CDR3 consists of 15 residues. The V gene is TRBV20-1, the J gene TRBJ1-6; 10 bases align to TRBD1. Sequenced: PBMCs. The source of this sequence is a human donor in good health (CMV status not recorded). Some clones in this sample may be carry-over from other donors' samples. The CDR3 region is CSAIRDRGQNSPLHF. The CDR3 nucleotides are TGCAGTGCTATCCGGGACAGGGGACAGAATTCACCCCTCCACTTT.